A single sample gave rise to the 22 T cell receptor beta chains below, sequenced in a study of cytomegalovirus exposure and HLA in healthy donors. The primer mix had 60 Vbeta and 13 Jbeta primers. The data were produced by immunoSEQ multiplex PCR, yet TCRdb's version contains in-frame clones alone and is incomplete. The sample has around 96,000 clones, 64% seen once. Input material: PBMCs. The receptor set was obtained from a man in his 60s in good health and CMV-seronegative.

A few counts support this clone. This chain uses TRBV2 with TRBJ1-1; the D is unclear. V lost 7 bases to trimming and J lost 11 bases, with 23 bases between them. Germline lookup yields CDR1 SNHLY and CDR2 FYNNEI. The CDR3 is 14 amino acids. In nucleotides, the CDR3 is TGTGCCAGCAAGCCCGATGGACTTAACCTCGAGGCTTTCTTT. Translated: CASKPDGLNLEAFF.

The V and J genes are TRBV19 and TRBJ2-5, with 11 positions matching TRBD1. This CDR3 spans 16 amino acids. CDR1 and CDR2 from the germline V gene are LNHDA and SQIVND (reference sequence). V dropped 6 bases and J dropped 3; count of bases not matched to a gene: 9. Written as DNA, the CDR3 is TGTGCCAGTAGGGACAGGGGGCTTTTAGGGGAAGAGACCCAGTACTTC. The encoded protein is CASRDRGLLGEETQYF.

V gene TRBV30 combines with J gene TRBJ1-2; no reliable D call. Germline V gene sequence: CDR1 GTSNPN, CDR2 SVGIG (reference sequence). With 3 bases removed from V and 7 bases from J, the gap between germline ends came to 9 bases. CDR3 length equals 11 residues. CDR3 coding DNA: TGTGCCTGGAGCGAAGGAGGTGGCTACACCTTC. Amino acids: CAWSEGGGYTF.

The V call is TRBV28, the J call TRBJ1-2; D not certain. The germline V gene has CDR1 MDHEN and CDR2 SYDVKM. The CDR3 runs to 12 residues. The V end lost 4 bases, the J end lost 6 bases, and 9 bases lay between the germline ends. CDR3 nucleotide sequence: TGTGCCAGCAGTTCCTCGACTCATGGCTACACCTTC. Amino acid sequence: CASSSSTHGYTF.

The chain uses TRBV10-2 and TRBJ1-2, with D tentatively TRBD1 (5 bases). V shed 7 bases and J shed 8 bases, with 20 bases lying between them. Germline values: CDR1 WSHSY, CDR2 SAAADI. CDR3 length: 14 residues. The CDR3 sequence: CASTDPRRGRGYTF. In DNA, the CDR3 is TGCGCCAGCACCGACCCGAGGAGGGGTAGGGGCTACACCTTC.

V is TRBV11-2 and J is TRBJ2-1; tentative D call: TRBD2 (6 bases). Germline CDR1 and CDR2: SGHAT and FQNNGV. CDR3 size: 16 residues. Trimming took off 5 bases at V and 0 bases at J, with 14 bases between the two ends. CDR3 loop: CASSLRDFSSYNEQFF. CDR3 in DNA: TGTGCCAGCAGCCTTCGGGACTTCAGCTCCTACAATGAGCAGTTCTTC.

The CDR3 DNA sequence: TGTGCCAGCAGCCAAGTTCTAGAGACCCAGTACTTC. Translated, it gives CASSQVLETQYF. The rearrangement joins TRBV14 to TRBJ2-5; no clear D gene. V lost 1 base to trimming and J lost 4 bases, with 4 bases between them. The CDR3 loop spans 12 amino acids. CDR1 is SGHDN, CDR2 FVKESK, per germline.

CDR3 coding DNA: TGTGCCAGCAGCGTAGACGGACAGGGGAGCACTGAAGCTTTCTTT. The encoded protein is CASSVDGQGSTEAFF. This rearrangement joins TRBV9 to TRBJ1-1; 9 bases map to TRBD1. The germline V gene encodes CDR1 SGDLS and CDR2 YYNGEE. The junction had 4 bases not matched to a gene; V was cut back by 0 bases and J by 4 bases. CDR3 length: 15 amino acids.

The sample holds a few counts of this clone. This rearrangement joins TRBV25-1 to TRBJ2-1; D perhaps matches TRBD2 (6 bases). This CDR3 has 14 amino acids. CDR1 and CDR2 from the germline V gene are MGHDK and SYGVNS. V was shortened by 6 bases and J by 2 bases, with 11 bases between the two germline ends. CDR3 sequence: CASRPGVPYNEQFF. In nucleotides, the CDR3 is TGTGCCAGCAGGCCGGGAGTCCCCTACAATGAGCAGTTCTTC. The full variable domain, rest sourced from reference TRBV25-1 and TRBJ2-1, is EADIYQTPRYLVIGTGKKITLECSQTMGHDKMYWYQQDPGMELHLIHYSYGVNSTEKGDLSSESTVSRIRTEHFPLTLESARPSHTSQYLCASRPGVPYNEQFFGPGTRLTVL.

The chain links TRBV19 to TRBJ2-3; D is ambiguous. V gave up 5 bases and J gave up 0 bases, with 9 bases separating them. Per the germline V gene, CDR1 is LNHDA and CDR2 is SQIVND (reference sequence). The CDR3 totals 14 residues. CDR3: CASSVRSSTDTQYF. The CDR3 DNA sequence: TGTGCCAGTAGTGTCAGGTCTAGCACAGATACGCAGTATTTT. Supplemented by reference TRBV19 and TRBJ2-3, the full variable domain reads DGGITQSPKYLFRKEGQNVTLSCEQNLNHDAMYWYRQDPGQGLRLIYYSQIVNDFQKGDIAEGYSVSREKKESFPLTVTSAQKNPTAFYLCASSVRSSTDTQYFGPGTRLTVL.

The chain couples TRBV28 to TRBJ1-1; D is possibly TRBD1 (6 bases). Germline CDR1 and CDR2: MDHEN and SYDVKM. V gave up 3 bases and J gave up 0 bases, with 14 bases separating them. The CDR3 covers 16 residues. This CDR3 is CASSFRAGALNTEAFF. The CDR3 DNA sequence: TGTGCCAGCAGTTTTCGAGCAGGGGCCTTGAACACTGAAGCTTTCTTT.

This chain's CDR3 is CASSTVAANTEAFF. CDR3 DNA sequence: TGTGCCAGCAGCACAGTTGCAGCGAACACTGAAGCTTTCTTT. The genes are TRBV27 and TRBJ1-1, with D uncertain. The length of the CDR3 is 14 residues. V shed 6 bases and J shed 1 base, with 12 bases lying between them. Germline CDR1 MNHEY, CDR2 SMNVEV (reference sequence).

V and J are TRBV7-9 and TRBJ2-7, with TRBD1 identical over 8 bases. The CDR3 is 14 residues long. Germline CDR1 reads SEHNR; CDR2 reads FQNEAQ (reference sequence). J gave up 2 bases and V 5 bases, and 5 bases lay outside the gene matches. CDR3 protein: CASSRGTGPYEQYF. The DNA of the CDR3 is TGTGCCAGCAGCAGGGGGACAGGCCCCTACGAGCAGTACTTC.

This clone was seen a handful of times. This chain joins TRBV5-8 and TRBJ2-3; 7 bases align to TRBD2. V trimming: 0 bases; J trimming: 4 bases; junction bases outside the gene matches: 5. Germline V gene sequence: CDR1 SGHTS, CDR2 YDEGEE. This CDR3 is built from 15 residues. The CDR3 loop reads CASSLGLAPADTQYF. The CDR3 region has the DNA TGTGCCAGCAGCTTGGGACTAGCTCCCGCAGATACGCAGTATTTT.

The chain is built from TRBV28 and TRBJ2-3; D is possibly TRBD1 (6 bases). Per germline, CDR1 MDHEN and CDR2 SYDVKM. The CDR3 extends over 13 amino acids. Deletions cut 4 bases from V and 3 bases from J, with 8 bases between. The chain's CDR3 is CASSWDNTDTQYF. The CDR3 DNA reads TGTGCCAGCAGTTGGGACAATACAGATACGCAGTATTTT.

With regard to this clone: The sample contains more than one DNA sequence encoding this CDR3. The chain employs TRBV9 and TRBJ1-6, with TRBD1 matching over 8 bases. This CDR3 comprises 15 residues. Trimming cost V 4 bases and J 7 bases; bases outside gene matches: 7. The germline V gene has CDR1 SGDLS and CDR2 YYNGEE. This CDR3 reads CASSTGTGGNSPLHF. In DNA form, the CDR3 reads TGTGCCAGCAGCACAGGGACAGGAGGGAATTCACCCCTCCACTTT.

This sequence joins TRBV5-4 and TRBJ2-7, with 8 bases aligning to TRBD1. Per the germline V gene, CDR1 is SGHNT and CDR2 is YYREEE (reference sequence). Trimming took 4 bases from V and 0 from J; bases not matched to a gene: 6. The CDR3 is made up of 15 amino acids. The CDR3 DNA reads as TGTGCCAGCAGCCCTCGGGACAGGAGCTCCTACGAGCAGTACTTC. Protein: CASSPRDRSSYEQYF.

The V and J genes are TRBV19 and TRBJ2-7, with D hard to call. Germline V CDR1 and CDR2: LNHDA, SQIVND (reference sequence). The CDR3 loop spans 15 amino acids. Between the trimmed V and J ends, which lost 5 bases and 4 bases, there was a span of 18 bases. Here the CDR3 reads CASSPLGGVQYEQYF. CDR3 DNA sequence: TGTGCCAGTAGTCCCCTCGGCGGAGTCCAATACGAGCAGTACTTC.

The genes are TRBV19 and TRBJ1-2; 9 nucleotides line up with TRBD1. V was clipped by 0 bases and J by 4 bases; unmatched bases: 0. CDR1 LNHDA and CDR2 SQIVND come from the germline V gene (reference sequence). The CDR3 has 14 residues. The DNA of the CDR3 is TGTGCCAGTAGTATAGAGGGACAGGGCTATGGCTACACCTTC. The encoded protein is CASSIEGQGYGYTF.

This clone is a singleton in its sample. This rearrangement joins TRBV21-1 to TRBJ2-7; whether TRBD1, the table's D call, matches the DNA was not checked. TRBV21-1 is a pseudogene segment. This CDR3 is 15 amino acids long. Here the CDR3 reads CASSKIKDRSYEQYF. The CDR3 DNA is TGTGCCAGCAGCAAAATAAAGGACAGGTCCTACGAGCAGTACTTC.

J is TRBJ1-5 and V is TRBV18; 9 bases match TRBD1. Germline CDR1 and CDR2: KGHSH and LQKENI. The CDR3 length is 17 residues. J was trimmed by 1 base and V by 6 bases; bases with no gene match: 10. CDR3 in DNA: TGTGCCAGCTCGACCACGTCCGGGACAGGGAGCAATCAGCCCCAGCATTTT. Residues: CASSTTSGTGSNQPQHF.

The chain uses TRBV7-6 and TRBJ2-3, with 9 nucleotides matching TRBD2. CDR1 and CDR2 from the germline V gene are SGHVS and FNYEAQ. Trimming at V came to 4 bases and at J to 6 bases, leaving 17 bases not matched to a gene. The CDR3 runs 18 residues. In DNA, the CDR3 is TGTGCCAGCAGCTCGGCTAGCGGGGCCCGTGTTGGTTCCGATACGCAGTATTTT. Its protein product is CASSSASGARVGSDTQYF.